This T cell receptor beta chain derives from a study of beta chain features in type 1 diabetes. Points from the study as a whole: Among patients with Type 1 diabetes, TCRB CDR3s were moderately but significantly shorter in every one of the four CD4+ subsets. Sequencing the cDNA could make cells with high TCR expression show up more than they should. Within the patient group, naive, central memory and Treg TCRB repertoires appeared more similar to each other than within healthy donors.

The CDR3 has 17 residues. Trimming left V 3 bases short and J 1 base short, with 18 bases between. Germline V gene lookup returns CDR1 MNHNS and CDR2 SASEGT. The study reverse transcribed the entire isolated RNA, so it sequenced expressed TCRB transcripts. Profiling relied on immunoSEQ multiplex PCR, and the TCRdb table lists in-frame clones only, not all of them. The table has about 150,000 clones, about 13% seen once; the top ten hold under 1.5%. In total, each donor contributed a single heparinised blood draw that averaged about 120 mL. The table lists this clone with a few counts. Its antigen is unknown.

The chain carries TRBV6-1 and TRBJ2-5, with D tentatively TRBD2 (6 bases). Sequenced material: central memory CD4+ T cells from blood. The receptor was derived from a young man with type 1 diabetes. The CDR3 DNA is TGTGCCAGCAGTGATATAATCTGGCGGCGGGGCCAAGAGACCCAGTACTTC. This translates into CASSDIIWRRGQETQYF.